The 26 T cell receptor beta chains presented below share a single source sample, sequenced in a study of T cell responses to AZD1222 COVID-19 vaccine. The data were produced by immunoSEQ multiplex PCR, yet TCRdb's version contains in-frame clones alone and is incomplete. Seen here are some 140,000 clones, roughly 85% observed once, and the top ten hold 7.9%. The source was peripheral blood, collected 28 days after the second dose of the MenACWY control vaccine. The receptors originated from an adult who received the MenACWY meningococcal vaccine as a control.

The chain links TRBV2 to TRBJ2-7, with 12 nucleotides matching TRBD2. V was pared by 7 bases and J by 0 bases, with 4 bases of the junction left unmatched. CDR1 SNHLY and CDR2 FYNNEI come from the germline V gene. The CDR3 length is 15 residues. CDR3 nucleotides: TGTGCCAGCAAAGTGACTAGCGGGAGCTCCTACGAGCAGTACTTC. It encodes CASKVTSGSSYEQYF.

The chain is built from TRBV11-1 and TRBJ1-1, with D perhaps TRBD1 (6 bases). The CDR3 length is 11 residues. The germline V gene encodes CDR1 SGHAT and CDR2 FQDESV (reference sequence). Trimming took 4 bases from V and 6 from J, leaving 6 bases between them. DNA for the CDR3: TGTGCCAGCAGCTACAGGGCTGAAGCTTTCTTT. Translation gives CASSYRAEAFF.

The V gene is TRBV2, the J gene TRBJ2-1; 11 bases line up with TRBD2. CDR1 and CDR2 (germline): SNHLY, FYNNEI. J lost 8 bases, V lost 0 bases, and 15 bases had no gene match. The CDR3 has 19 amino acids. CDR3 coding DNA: TGTGCCAGCAGTGAAGCTCTTGGACTAGCGGGCCTCCCGGGGGATGAGCAGTTCTTC. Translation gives CASSEALGLAGLPGDEQFF.

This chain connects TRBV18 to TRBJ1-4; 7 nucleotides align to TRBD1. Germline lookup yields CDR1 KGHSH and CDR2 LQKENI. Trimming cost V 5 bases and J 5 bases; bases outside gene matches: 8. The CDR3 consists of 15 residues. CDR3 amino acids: CASSSPTGANEKLFF. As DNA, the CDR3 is TGTGCCAGCTCATCCCCTACAGGGGCGAATGAAAAACTGTTTTTT.

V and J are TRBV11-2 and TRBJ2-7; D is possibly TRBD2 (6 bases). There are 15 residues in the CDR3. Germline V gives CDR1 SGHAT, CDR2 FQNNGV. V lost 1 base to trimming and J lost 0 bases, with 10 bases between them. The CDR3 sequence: CASSLGRDTSYEQYF. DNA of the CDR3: TGTGCCAGCAGCTTAGGGCGGGATACCTCCTACGAGCAGTACTTC.

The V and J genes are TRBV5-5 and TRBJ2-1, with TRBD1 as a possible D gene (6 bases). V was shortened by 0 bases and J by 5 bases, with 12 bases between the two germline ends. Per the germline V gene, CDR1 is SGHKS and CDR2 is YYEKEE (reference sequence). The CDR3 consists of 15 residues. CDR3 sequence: CASSLAGTLDNEQFF. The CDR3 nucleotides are TGTGCCAGCAGCTTGGCCGGGACACTCGACAATGAGCAGTTCTTC.

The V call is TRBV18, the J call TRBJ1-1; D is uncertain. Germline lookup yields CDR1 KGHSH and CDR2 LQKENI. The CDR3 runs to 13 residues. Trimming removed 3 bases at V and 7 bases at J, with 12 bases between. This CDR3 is CASSPKGTLEAFF. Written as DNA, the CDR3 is TGTGCCAGCTCACCGAAAGGTACACTTGAAGCTTTCTTT.

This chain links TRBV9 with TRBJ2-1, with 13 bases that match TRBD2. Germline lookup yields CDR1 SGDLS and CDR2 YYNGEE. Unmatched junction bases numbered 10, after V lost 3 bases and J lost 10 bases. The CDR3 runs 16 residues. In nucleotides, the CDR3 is TGTGCCAGCAGCGCCGGGACTAGCGGGGCCCCAGGGGAGCAGTTCTTC. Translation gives CASSAGTSGAPGEQFF. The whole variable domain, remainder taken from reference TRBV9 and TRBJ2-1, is DSGVTQTPKHLITATGQRVTLRCSPRSGDLSVYWYQQSLDQGLQFLIQYYNGEERAKGNILERFSAQQFPDLHSELNLSSLELGDSALYFCASSAGTSGAPGEQFFGPGTRLTVL.

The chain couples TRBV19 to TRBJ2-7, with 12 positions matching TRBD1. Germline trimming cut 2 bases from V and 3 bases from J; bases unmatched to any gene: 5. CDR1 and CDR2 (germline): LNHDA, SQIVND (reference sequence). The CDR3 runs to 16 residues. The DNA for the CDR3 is TGTGCCAGTAGTATACAGGGACAGGGGGCTAGCTACGAGCAGTACTTC. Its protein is CASSIQGQGASYEQYF. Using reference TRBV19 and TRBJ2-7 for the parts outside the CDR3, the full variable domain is DGGITQSPKYLFRKEGQNVTLSCEQNLNHDAMYWYRQDPGQGLRLIYYSQIVNDFQKGDIAEGYSVSREKKESFPLTVTSAQKNPTAFYLCASSIQGQGASYEQYFGPGTRLTVT.

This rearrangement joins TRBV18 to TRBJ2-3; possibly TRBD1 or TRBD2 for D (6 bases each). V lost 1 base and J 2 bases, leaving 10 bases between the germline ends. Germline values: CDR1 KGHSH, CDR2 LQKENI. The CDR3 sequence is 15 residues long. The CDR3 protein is CASSPRGAFTDTQYF. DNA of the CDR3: TGTGCCAGCTCACCACGGGGGGCATTCACAGATACGCAGTATTTT.

The CDR3 region is CAISPRGDNQPQHF. Here the CDR3 DNA reads TGTGCCATCAGCCCGAGGGGAGACAATCAGCCCCAGCATTTT. This chain connects TRBV10-3 to TRBJ1-5, with a possible D match to TRBD1 (5 bases). The germline CDR1 and CDR2 sequences are ENHRY and SYGVKD. Trimming left V 6 bases short and J 3 bases short, with 12 bases between. The CDR3 has 14 amino acids.

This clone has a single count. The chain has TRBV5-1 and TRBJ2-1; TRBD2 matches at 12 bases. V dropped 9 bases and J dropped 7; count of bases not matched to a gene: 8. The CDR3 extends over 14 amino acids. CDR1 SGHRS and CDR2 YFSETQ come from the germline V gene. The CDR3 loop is CATKGLAGPNEQFF. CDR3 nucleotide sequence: TGCGCCACCAAGGGACTAGCGGGCCCAAATGAGCAGTTCTTC.

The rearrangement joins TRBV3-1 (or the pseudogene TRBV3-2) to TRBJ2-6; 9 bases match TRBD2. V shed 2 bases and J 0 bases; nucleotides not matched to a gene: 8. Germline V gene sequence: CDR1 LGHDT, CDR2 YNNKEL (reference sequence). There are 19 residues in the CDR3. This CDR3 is CASSQKGLAGTSGANVLTF. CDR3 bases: TGTGCCAGCAGCCAAAAGGGGCTAGCGGGGACCTCTGGGGCCAACGTCCTGACTTTC.

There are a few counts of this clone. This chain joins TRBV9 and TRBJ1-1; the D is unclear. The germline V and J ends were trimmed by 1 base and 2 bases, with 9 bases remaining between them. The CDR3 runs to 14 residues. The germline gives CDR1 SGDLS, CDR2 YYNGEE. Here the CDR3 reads CASSVTADNTEAFF. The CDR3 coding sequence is TGTGCCAGCAGCGTAACGGCGGATAACACTGAAGCTTTCTTT.

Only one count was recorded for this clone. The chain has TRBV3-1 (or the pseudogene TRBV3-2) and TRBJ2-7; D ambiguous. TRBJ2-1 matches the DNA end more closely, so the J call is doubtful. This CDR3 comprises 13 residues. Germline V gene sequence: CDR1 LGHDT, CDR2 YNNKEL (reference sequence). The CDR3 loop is CASSLQRVAEQFF. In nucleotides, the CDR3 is TGTGCCAGCAGCCTCCAAAGGGTGGCTGAGCAGTTCTTC.

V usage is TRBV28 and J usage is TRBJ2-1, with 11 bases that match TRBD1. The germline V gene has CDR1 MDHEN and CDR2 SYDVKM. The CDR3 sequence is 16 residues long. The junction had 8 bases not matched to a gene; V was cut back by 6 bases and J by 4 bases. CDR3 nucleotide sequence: TGTGCCAGCAGCCCAGGGGGACAGGGGGTTTACAATGAGCAGTTCTTC. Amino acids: CASSPGGQGVYNEQFF.

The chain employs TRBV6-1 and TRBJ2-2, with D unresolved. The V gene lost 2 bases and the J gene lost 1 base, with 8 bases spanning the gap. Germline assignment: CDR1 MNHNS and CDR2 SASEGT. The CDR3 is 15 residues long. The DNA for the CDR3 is TGTGCCAGCAGTGAAAGGCAGAGGAACACCGGGGAGCTGTTTTTT. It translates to CASSERQRNTGELFF.

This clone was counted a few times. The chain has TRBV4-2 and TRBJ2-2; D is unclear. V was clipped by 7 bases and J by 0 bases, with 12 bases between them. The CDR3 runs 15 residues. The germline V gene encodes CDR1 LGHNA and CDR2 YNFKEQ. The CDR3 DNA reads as TGTGCCAGCAACCCGAATAACGCGAACACCGGGGAGCTGTTTTTT. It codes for CASNPNNANTGELFF.

The CDR3 is CASSELVGNTIYF. The DNA of the CDR3 is TGTGCCAGCAGCGAGTTGGTTGGAAACACCATATATTTT. The chain uses TRBV9 and TRBJ1-3; D not certain. In germline, CDR1 is SGDLS, CDR2 YYNGEE. The CDR3 is 13 residues long. V was pared by 3 bases and J by 3 bases, with 7 bases between.

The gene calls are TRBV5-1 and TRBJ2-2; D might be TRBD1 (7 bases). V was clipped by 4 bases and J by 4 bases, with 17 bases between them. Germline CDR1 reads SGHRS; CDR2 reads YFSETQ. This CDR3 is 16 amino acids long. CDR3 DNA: TGCGCCAGCAGCCCCCCGAGCAGGGGGGTCACCGGGGAGCTGTTTTTT. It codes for CASSPPSRGVTGELFF.

The CDR3 loop is CASSPPPGDRELFF. The DNA of the CDR3 is TGTGCCAGCTCACCACCCCCAGGGGACCGGGAGCTGTTTTTT. The chain joins TRBV18 to TRBJ2-2, with D perhaps TRBD1 (6 bases). The ends were cut back, 0 bases at V and 9 bases at J, with 11 bases in the middle. This CDR3 is 14 amino acids long. In germline, CDR1 is KGHSH, CDR2 LQKENI.

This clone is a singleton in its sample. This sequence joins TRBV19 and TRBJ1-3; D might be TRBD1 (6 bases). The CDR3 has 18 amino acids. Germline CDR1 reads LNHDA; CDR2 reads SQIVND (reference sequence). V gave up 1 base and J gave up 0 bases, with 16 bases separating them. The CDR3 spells CASSIGYREIYSGNTIYF. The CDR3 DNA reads TGTGCCAGTAGTATAGGTTACAGGGAGATATACTCTGGAAACACCATATATTTT.

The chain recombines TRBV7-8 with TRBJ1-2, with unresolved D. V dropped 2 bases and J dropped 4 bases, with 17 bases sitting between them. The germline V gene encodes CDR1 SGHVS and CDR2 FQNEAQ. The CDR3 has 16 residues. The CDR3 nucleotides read TGTGCCAGCAGCTTATCCCCGGCCGGGATTGCCTATGGCTACACCTTC. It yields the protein CASSLSPAGIAYGYTF.

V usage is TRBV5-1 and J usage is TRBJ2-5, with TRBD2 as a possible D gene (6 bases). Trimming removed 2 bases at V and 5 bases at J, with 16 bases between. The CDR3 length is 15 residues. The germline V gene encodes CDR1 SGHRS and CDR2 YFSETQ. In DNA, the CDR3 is TGCGCCAGCAGCTTTTCAAAGGGAGCGGGTGAGACCCAGTACTTC. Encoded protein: CASSFSKGAGETQYF.

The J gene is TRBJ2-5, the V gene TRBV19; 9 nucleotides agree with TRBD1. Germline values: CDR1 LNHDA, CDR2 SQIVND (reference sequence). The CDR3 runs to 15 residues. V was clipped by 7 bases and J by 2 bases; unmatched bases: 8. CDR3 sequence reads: CASKGQGSLQETQYF. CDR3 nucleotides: TGTGCCAGTAAGGGACAGGGCTCCCTACAAGAGACCCAGTACTTC.

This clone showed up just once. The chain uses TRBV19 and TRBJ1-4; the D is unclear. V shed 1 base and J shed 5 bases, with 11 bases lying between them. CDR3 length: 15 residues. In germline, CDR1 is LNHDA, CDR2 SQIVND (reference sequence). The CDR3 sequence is CASSIALHRNEKLFF. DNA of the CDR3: TGTGCCAGTAGTATAGCCCTGCACCGGAATGAAAAACTGTTTTTT. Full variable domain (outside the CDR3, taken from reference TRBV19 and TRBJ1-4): DGGITQSPKYLFRKEGQNVTLSCEQNLNHDAMYWYRQDPGQGLRLIYYSQIVNDFQKGDIAEGYSVSREKKESFPLTVTSAQKNPTAFYLCASSIALHRNEKLFFGSGTQLSVL.